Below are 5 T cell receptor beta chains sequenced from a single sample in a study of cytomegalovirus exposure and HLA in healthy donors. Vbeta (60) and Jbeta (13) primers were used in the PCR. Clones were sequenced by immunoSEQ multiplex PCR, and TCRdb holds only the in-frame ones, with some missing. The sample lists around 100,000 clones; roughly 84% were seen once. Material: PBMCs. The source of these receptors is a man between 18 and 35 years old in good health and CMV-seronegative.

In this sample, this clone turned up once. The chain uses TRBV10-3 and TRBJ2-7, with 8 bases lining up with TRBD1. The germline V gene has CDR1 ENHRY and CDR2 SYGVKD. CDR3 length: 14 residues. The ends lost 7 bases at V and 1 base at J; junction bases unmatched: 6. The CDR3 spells CAITPGQVSYEQYF. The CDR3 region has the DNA TGTGCCATCACCCCGGGACAGGTGTCCTACGAGCAGTACTTC.

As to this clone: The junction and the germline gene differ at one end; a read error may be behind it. As DNA, the CDR3 is TGTGCCAGCAGCTTAGTAGGGCGGGGGGTCGTGAAAACTGAAGCTTTCTTT. Its translation is CASSLVGRGVVKTEAFF. This rearrangement joins TRBV7-2 to TRBJ1-1; D is perhaps TRBD1 (5 bases). The CDR3 is 17 residues long. CDR1 and CDR2 from the germline V gene are SGHTA and FQGNSA.

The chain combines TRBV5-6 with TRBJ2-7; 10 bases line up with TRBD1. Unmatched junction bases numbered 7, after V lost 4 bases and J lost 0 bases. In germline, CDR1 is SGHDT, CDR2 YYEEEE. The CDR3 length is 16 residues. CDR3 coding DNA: TGTGCCAGCAGCCCAAGGACAGGGGGATTCTCCTACGAGCAGTACTTC. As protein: CASSPRTGGFSYEQYF.

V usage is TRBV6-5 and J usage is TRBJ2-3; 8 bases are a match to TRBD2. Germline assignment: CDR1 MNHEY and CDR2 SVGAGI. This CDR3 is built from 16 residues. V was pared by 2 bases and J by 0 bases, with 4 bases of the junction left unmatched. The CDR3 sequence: CASSYGSGISTDTQYF. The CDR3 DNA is TGTGCCAGCAGTTACGGTAGCGGGATTAGCACAGATACGCAGTATTTT.

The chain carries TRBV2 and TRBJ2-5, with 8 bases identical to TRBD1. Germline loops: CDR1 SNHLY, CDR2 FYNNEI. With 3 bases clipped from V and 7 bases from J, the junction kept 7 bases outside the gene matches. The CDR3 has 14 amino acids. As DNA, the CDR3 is TGTGCCAGCAGTGAGCTGGACAGGGCAAGGACCCAGTACTTC. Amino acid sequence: CASSELDRARTQYF. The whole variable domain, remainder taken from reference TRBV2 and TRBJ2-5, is EPEVTQTPSHQVTQMGQEVILRCVPISNHLYFYWYRQILGQKVEFLVSFYNNEISEKSEIFDDQFSVERPDGSNFTLKIRSTKLEDSAMYFCASSELDRARTQYFGPGTRLLVL.